The rows below give T cell receptor beta chains drawn from one sample of a study of neoadjuvant anti-PD-1 for oral cavity cancer. Sequencing used immunoSEQ multiplex PCR; TCRdb keeps in-frame clones, though not all of them. The table lists roughly 14,000 clones, 60% to 85% of them singletons. Here the sequenced sample was PBMCs, taken after nivolumab (anti-PD-1) treatment. These receptor sequences come from a person aged 35-79 years with oral cavity squamous cell carcinoma. The CDR3 runs from the conserved cysteine through the conserved F or W. A D gene is named only where the DNA matches it firmly. Clone sizes are given selectively: once, few, many, or a class where the clone is expanded.

d_call clone_size j_call v_call cdr3_length cdr3_aa cdr3_nt
NA NA TRBJ2-1 TRBV14 15 CASSQGPGPISEQFF TGTGCCAGCAGCCAAGGACCGGGCCCCATTTCTGAGCAGTTCTTC
NA once TRBJ2-7 TRBV7-9 18 CASSSIREWDSTSYEQYF TGTGCCAGCAGCTCGATCAGGGAATGGGATTCCACTAGCTACGAGCAGTACTTC
NA NA TRBJ2-7 TRBV7-8 14 CASSIGTASYEQYF TGTGCCAGCAGCATCGGGACGGCTTCCTACGAGCAGTACTTC
NA NA TRBJ2-1 TRBV19 12 CASSVLVGEQFF TGTGCCAGTAGTGTACTAGTAGGTGAGCAGTTCTTC
NA NA TRBJ1-1 TRBV28 13 CASSLGALAEAFF TGTGCCAGCAGTTTAGGAGCTCTTGCTGAAGCTTTCTTT
NA NA TRBJ2-7 TRBV30 12 CAWSASFNEQYF TGTGCCTGGAGTGCCTCATTCAACGAGCAGTACTTC
NA NA TRBJ2-1 TRBV6-1 16 CASSATLWRTYNEQFF TGTGCCAGCAGTGCTACCCTCTGGCGGACCTACAATGAGCAGTTCTTC
NA few TRBJ1-5 TRBV28 13 CASSFARGQPQHF TGTGCCAGCAGTTTCGCTCGAGGGCAGCCCCAGCATTTT
NA NA TRBJ2-7 TRBV10-2 15 CASSEEWGPSYEQYF TGCGCCAGCAGTGAAGAGTGGGGGCCTTCCTACGAGCAGTACTTC
NA few TRBJ2-2 TRBV2 13 CASTDRPTGELFF TGTGCCAGCACCGACAGGCCCACCGGGGAGCTGTTTTTT
TRBD2 NA TRBJ2-7 TRBV6-5 14 CASSSLAGSYEQYF TGTGCCAGCAGTTCACTAGCGGGATCCTACGAGCAGTACTTC
NA NA TRBJ1-3 TRBV9 14 CASSPTGAGNTIYF TGTGCCAGCAGCCCGACAGGTGCTGGAAACACCATATATTTT
NA NA TRBJ1-3 TRBV18 17 CASSPPTGTHSGNTIYF TGTGCCAGCTCACCCCCAACGGGGACCCACTCTGGAAACACCATATATTTT
NA few TRBJ1-5 TRBV19 14 CASSVGVGNQPQHF TGTGCCAGTAGTGTAGGGGTGGGCAATCAGCCCCAGCATTTT
NA NA TRBJ1-2 TRBV6-1 14 CASSESAGAGSYTF TGTGCCAGCAGTGAATCCGCGGGCGCGGGGAGCTACACCTTC
NA once TRBJ2-3 TRBV7-2 12 CASSLDWATQYF TGTGCCAGCAGCTTAGATTGGGCTACGCAGTATTTT
TRBD1 once TRBJ1-2 TRBV27 18 CASWPAGTGANNQYGYTF TGTGCCAGTTGGCCCGCGGGGACAGGGGCCAACAACCAATATGGCTACACCTTC
NA few TRBJ2-7 TRBV11-2 13 CASSLGTTYEQYF TGTGCCAGCAGCTTAGGGACAACCTACGAGCAGTACTTC
TRBD2 NA TRBJ2-5 TRBV9 15 CASSVMTSGQETQYF TGTGCCAGCAGCGTCATGACTAGCGGCCAAGAGACCCAGTACTTC
NA few TRBJ1-3 TRBV6-1 13 CATGLNSGNTIYF TGTGCCACAGGACTGAACTCTGGAAACACCATATATTTT
NA NA TRBJ1-6 TRBV30 13 CAWSGQDNSPLHF TGTGCCTGGAGTGGACAGGATAATTCACCCCTCCACTTT
NA NA TRBJ1-1 TRBV5-1 10 CANPNTEAFF TGCGCCAATCCGAACACTGAAGCTTTCTTT